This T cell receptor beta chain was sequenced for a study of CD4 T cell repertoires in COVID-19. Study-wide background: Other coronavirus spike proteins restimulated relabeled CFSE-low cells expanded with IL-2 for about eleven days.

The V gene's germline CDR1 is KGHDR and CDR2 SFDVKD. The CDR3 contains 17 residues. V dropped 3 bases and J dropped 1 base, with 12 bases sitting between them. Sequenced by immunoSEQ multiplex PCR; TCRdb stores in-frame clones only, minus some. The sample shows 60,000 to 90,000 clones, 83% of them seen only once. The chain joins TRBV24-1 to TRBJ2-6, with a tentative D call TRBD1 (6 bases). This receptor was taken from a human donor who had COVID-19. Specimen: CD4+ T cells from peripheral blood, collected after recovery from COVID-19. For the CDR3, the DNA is TGTGCCACCAGTGATACAGGGAAGGGGTCTGGGGCCAACGTCCTGACTTTC. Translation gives CATSDTGKGSGANVLTF.